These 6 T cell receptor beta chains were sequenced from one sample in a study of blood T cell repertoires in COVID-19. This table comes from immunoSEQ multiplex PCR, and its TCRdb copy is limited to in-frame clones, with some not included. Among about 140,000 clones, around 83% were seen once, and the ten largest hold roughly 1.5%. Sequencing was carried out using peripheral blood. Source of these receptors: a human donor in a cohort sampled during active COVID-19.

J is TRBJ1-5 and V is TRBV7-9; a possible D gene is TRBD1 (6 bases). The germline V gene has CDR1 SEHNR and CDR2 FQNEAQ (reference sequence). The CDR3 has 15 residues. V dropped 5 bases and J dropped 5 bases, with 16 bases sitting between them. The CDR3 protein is CASSEGWGLDQPQHF. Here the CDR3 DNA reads TGTGCCAGCAGCGAGGGGTGGGGGCTGGATCAGCCCCAGCATTTT.

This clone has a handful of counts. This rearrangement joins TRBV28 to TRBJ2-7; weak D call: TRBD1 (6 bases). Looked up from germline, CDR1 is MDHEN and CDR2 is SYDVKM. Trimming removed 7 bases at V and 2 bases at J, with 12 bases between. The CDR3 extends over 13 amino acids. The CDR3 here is CASNPGQAYEQYF. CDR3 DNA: TGTGCCAGCAATCCGGGACAAGCCTACGAGCAGTACTTC.

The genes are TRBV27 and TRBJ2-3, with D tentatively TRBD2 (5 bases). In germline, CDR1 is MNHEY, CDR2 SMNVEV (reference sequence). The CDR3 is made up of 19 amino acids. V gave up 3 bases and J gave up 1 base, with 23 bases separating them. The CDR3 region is CASSFRQTNPGRGTDTQYF. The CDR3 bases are TGTGCCAGCAGTTTCCGGCAGACAAACCCGGGAAGGGGCACAGATACGCAGTATTTT.

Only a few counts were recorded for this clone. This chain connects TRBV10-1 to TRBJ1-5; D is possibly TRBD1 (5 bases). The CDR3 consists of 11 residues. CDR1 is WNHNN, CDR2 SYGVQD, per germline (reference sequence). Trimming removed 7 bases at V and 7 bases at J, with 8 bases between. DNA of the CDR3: TGCGCCAGCACCTGGGGCCAGCCCCAGCATTTT. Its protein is CASTWGQPQHF.

CDR3 DNA: TGTGCCAGCAGCCAAGGGACAGGGGTCAGTTCACCCCTCCACTTT. Translating gives CASSQGTGVSSPLHF. V gene TRBV3-1 (or the pseudogene TRBV3-2) combines with J gene TRBJ1-6; 9 bases fit TRBD1. V gave up 1 base and J gave up 9 bases; unmatched junction bases: 4. The CDR3 covers 15 residues. Germline V CDR1 and CDR2: LGHDT, YNNKEL (reference sequence).

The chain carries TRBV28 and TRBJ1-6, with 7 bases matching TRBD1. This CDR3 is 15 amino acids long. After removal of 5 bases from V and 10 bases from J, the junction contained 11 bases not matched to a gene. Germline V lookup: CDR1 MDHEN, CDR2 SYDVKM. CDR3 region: CASSTPYGTVSPLHF. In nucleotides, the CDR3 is TGTGCCAGCAGTACCCCCTACGGGACAGTATCACCCCTCCACTTT.